A selection of T cell receptor beta chains follows, all from one sample in a study of control samples from healthy donors and cancer patients. The repertoire was sequenced with immunoSEQ multiplex PCR; TCRdb's copy has only in-frame clones and lacks some. The data contain more than 75,000 clones, approximately 84% of them seen just once; the ten biggest clones take up about 38%. The sample consisted of PBMCs. These receptor sequences come from a man in his 70s with lung cancer. Each CDR3 is given with its conserved first and last residue. The D gene is left open where the match is weak. Clone sizes are given selectively: once, few, many, or a class where the clone is expanded.

D gene	clone size	V gene	J gene	CDR3 protein	CDR3 DNA
-	-	TRBV7-9	TRBJ1-6	CASSTRQSNSPLHF	TGTGCCAGCAGCACCAGACAGAGTAATTCACCCCTCCACTTT
-	-	TRBV6-5	TRBJ1-6	CASSYSSRNSPLHF	TGTGCCAGCAGTTACTCCTCCAGGAATTCACCCCTCCACTTT
TRBD1	once	TRBV11-2	TRBJ1-2	CASSLVLGTGNGYTF	TGTGCCAGCAGCTTAGTATTAGGGACAGGCAACGGCTACACCTTC
-	-	TRBV4-1	TRBJ1-3	CASSQEDSTKGHGRRNTIYF	TGCGCCAGCAGCCAAGAGGACAGTACAAAGGGACACGGCAGAAGAAACACCATATATTTT
-	-	TRBV7-6	TRBJ2-3	CASSPVGGPSGTDTQYF	TGTGCCAGCAGCCCCGTCGGGGGGCCGTCTGGGACAGATACGCAGTATTTT
TRBD2	few	TRBV9	TRBJ2-1	CASSRTSGAGNEQFF	TGTGCCAGCAGTCGGACTAGCGGGGCCGGCAATGAGCAGTTCTTC
-	-	TRBV7-9	TRBJ1-1	CASSLPRQINTEAFF	TGTGCCAGCAGCTTACCGCGGCAGATAAACACTGAAGCTTTCTTT
-	once	TRBV19	TRBJ2-7	CASSIFVGLGEQYF	TGTGCCAGTAGTATCTTTGTCGGATTAGGCGAGCAGTACTTC
-	-	TRBV28	TRBJ1-5	CASSLHGSNQPQHF	TGTGCCAGCAGTCTACACGGCAGCAATCAGCCCCAGCATTTT
-	-	TRBV18	TRBJ2-7	CASSPGQYEQYF	TGTGCCAGCTCACCTGGGCAGTACGAGCAGTACTTC
-	-	TRBV7-9	TRBJ2-7	CASSLVGGLGEQYF	TGTGCCAGCAGCTTAGTAGGTGGGCTGGGCGAGCAGTACTTC
TRBD1	-	TRBV18	TRBJ1-1	CASSPQTGGEAEAFF	TGTGCCAGCTCACCCCAGACAGGGGGAGAGGCTGAAGCTTTCTTT
TRBD1	few	TRBV19	TRBJ1-5	CASSIGPPRQGGNQPQHF	TGTGCCAGTAGTATAGGTCCCCCGAGACAGGGGGGGAACCAGCCCCAGCATTTT
-	-	TRBV25-1	TRBJ1-1	CASSDGRGDWSEAFF	TGTGCCAGCAGTGACGGGCGGGGGGATTGGTCTGAAGCTTTCTTT
-	-	TRBV7-9	TRBJ2-5	CASSLNTVQETQYF	TGTGCCAGCAGCTTAAATACAGTCCAAGAGACCCAGTACTTC
-	once	TRBV7-2	TRBJ2-7	CASSLDLRWTYEQYF	TGTGCCAGCAGCTTAGATCTTCGGTGGACCTACGAGCAGTACTTC
-	-	TRBV5-5	TRBJ2-2	CASSFDTYNTGELFF	TGTGCCAGCAGCTTTGACACATACAACACCGGGGAGCTGTTTTTT
-	-	TRBV28	TRBJ1-5	CASSYSNQPQHF	TGTGCCAGCAGCTATAGCAATCAGCCCCAGCATTTT
TRBD1	-	TRBV4-2	TRBJ1-4	CASSQDGTGGAEKLFF	TGTGCCAGCAGCCAAGATGGGACAGGGGGGGCAGAAAAACTGTTTTTT
-	-	TRBV29-1	TRBJ1-1	CSSRGNTEAFF	TGCAGCAGCCGAGGGAACACTGAAGCTTTCTTT
-	-	TRBV4-3	TRBJ2-3	CASSQEAWDTLRADTQYF	TGCGCCAGCAGCCAAGAGGCTTGGGACACTCTAAGGGCAGATACGCAGTATTTT
-	-	TRBV4-1	TRBJ2-1	CASSLYRGNEQFF	TGCGCCAGCAGCCTTTACCGGGGCAATGAGCAGTTCTTC
TRBD2	-	TRBV10-2	TRBJ2-7	CASSDRGRGVSYEQYF	TGCGCCAGCAGTGATAGGGGCCGGGGGGTTTCCTACGAGCAGTACTTC
-	-	TRBV7-9	TRBJ2-7	CASSLDTYEQYF	TGTGCCAGCAGCTTAGACACCTACGAGCAGTACTTC
-	-	TRBV19	TRBJ2-1	CASILRPGRGNTYNEQFF	TGTGCCAGTATCCTTAGACCAGGCAGGGGAAACACCTACAATGAGCAGTTCTTC
TRBD1	-	TRBV6-5	TRBJ2-7	CASSSLGQAADEQYF	TGTGCCAGCAGTTCCCTAGGACAGGCAGCCGACGAGCAGTACTTC
-	-	TRBV10-2	TRBJ1-6	CASSGKRNSPLHF	TGCGCCAGCAGTGGGAAGAGGAATTCACCCCTCCACTTT
-	-	TRBV5-1	TRBJ1-2	CASSSRFEGVNGYTF	TGCGCCAGCAGCTCCCGGTTTGAGGGAGTCAATGGCTACACCTTC
-	-	TRBV7-9	TRBJ1-2	CASSLDTRYGYTF	TGTGCCAGCAGTCTTGACACTAGATATGGCTACACCTTC
-	-	TRBV3-1/TRBV3-2	TRBJ2-7	CATTQGGGRPYEQYF	TGTGCCACCACCCAGGGGGGGGGACGTCCCTACGAGCAGTACTTC
-	-	TRBV7-9	TRBJ1-2	CASSYSTGPNYGYTF	TGTGCCAGCAGCTATTCGACAGGCCCCAACTATGGCTACACCTTC
-	-	TRBV9	TRBJ2-1	CASGPGAKRRDYNEQFF	TGTGCCAGCGGCCCGGGGGCCAAACGCCGGGACTACAATGAGCAGTTCTTC
-	few	TRBV25-1	TRBJ1-5	CASRRTDSQPQHF	TGTGCCAGCAGGCGGACTGATTCCCAGCCCCAGCATTTT
-	few	TRBV29-1	TRBJ2-1	CSVEGRISYNEQFF	TGCAGCGTTGAAGGAAGAATCTCCTACAATGAGCAGTTCTTC
-	-	TRBV6-1	TRBJ1-5	CASSENWDGNQPQHF	TGTGCCAGCAGTGAAAACTGGGACGGAAATCAGCCCCAGCATTTT
-	many	TRBV7-9	TRBJ1-3	CASSPPRGDGNTIYF	TGTGCCAGCAGCCCACCGAGGGGGGACGGAAACACCATATATTTT
-	-	TRBV5-4	TRBJ2-1	CASSLGGSSYNEQFF	TGTGCCAGCAGCTTGGGAGGCAGCTCCTACAATGAGCAGTTCTTC
TRBD1	few	TRBV24-1	TRBJ2-5	CATSDPLTGLRETQYF	TGTGCCACCAGTGACCCTCTGACAGGGTTAAGAGAGACCCAGTACTTC
TRBD1	once	TRBV18	TRBJ2-7	CASSLKGTGVGEQYF	TGTGCCAGCTCACTGAAAGGGACAGGGGTAGGCGAGCAGTACTTC
TRBD1	-	TRBV7-3	TRBJ2-3	CASSADRVEDTQYF	TGTGCCAGCAGCGCGGACAGGGTGGAAGATACGCAGTATTTT
-	-	TRBV28	TRBJ2-4	CASSLGGMAKNIQYF	TGTGCCAGCAGTTTAGGGGGGATGGCCAAAAACATTCAGTACTTC
-	-	TRBV4-3	TRBJ1-2	CASSQDLQEHGYTF	TGCGCCAGCAGCCAAGATCTTCAGGAGCATGGCTACACCTTC
-	-	TRBV6-5	TRBJ1-5	CASSRDRLGGQPQHF	TGTGCCAGCAGTCGGGACCGCCTAGGCGGTCAACCCCAGCATTTT
-	-	TRBV6-5	TRBJ1-4	CASSYSGGRDEKLFF	TGTGCCAGCAGTTACTCCGGGGGGCGGGATGAAAAACTGTTTTTT
TRBD1	once	TRBV7-9	TRBJ1-5	CASSLGGTGGFGNQPQHF	TGTGCCAGCAGCTTAGGGGGGACAGGTGGGTTTGGCAATCAGCCCCAGCATTTT
-	few	TRBV28	TRBJ1-5	CASSPQDVRALSQPQHF	TGTGCCAGCAGTCCCCAGGACGTAAGGGCACTGAGTCAGCCCCAGCATTTT
-	-	TRBV28	TRBJ1-5	CASSFLGLRDRLQPQHF	TGTGCCAGCAGTTTCCTAGGTCTCCGGGACCGACTACAGCCCCAGCATTTT
-	-	TRBV6-5	TRBJ2-2	CASSQRPGTGELFF	TGTGCCAGCAGTCAGCGGCCGGGGACCGGGGAGCTGTTTTTT
TRBD2	-	TRBV2	TRBJ2-5	CASSEGTSGPETQYF	TGTGCCAGCAGTGAAGGGACTAGCGGGCCAGAGACCCAGTACTTC
-	-	TRBV30	TRBJ2-5	CAWSDRGGETQYF	TGTGCCTGGAGTGACAGGGGAGGGGAGACCCAGTACTTC